This T cell receptor beta chain was obtained from a study of control samples from healthy donors and cancer patients. Here immunoSEQ multiplex PCR was the method, and the copy in TCRdb shows in-frame clones only, minus some. The table includes roughly 150,000 clones, roughly 90% detected once. The CDR3 extends over 14 amino acids. J was trimmed by 4 bases and V by 6 bases; bases with no gene match: 1. The germline CDR1 and CDR2 sequences are MNHNY and SVGAGI (reference sequence). Sequenced: blood. This sequence was found in a young man in good health. The chain joins TRBV6-6 to TRBJ2-7, with 15 positions matching TRBD2. CDR3 in DNA: TGTGCCAGCAGGGGGACTAGCGGGGGGTACGAGCAGTACTTC. Protein product: CASRGTSGGYEQYF.